This is a list of T cell receptor beta chains from one sample in a study of blood T cell repertoires in COVID-19. Here immunoSEQ multiplex PCR was the method, and the copy in TCRdb shows in-frame clones only, minus some. The sample shows about 170,000 clones, around 86% of them seen only once. Input material: peripheral blood. The source is a man between 65 and 80 years old with acute or convalescent COVID-19. The CDR3 runs from the conserved cysteine through the conserved F or W. D genes are given only for firm matches. The size of a clone is reported for some rows only, either as once, few or many, or as a class for expanded clones.

j_call clone_size v_call d_call cdr3_length cdr3_nt cdr3_aa
TRBJ1-4 once TRBV6-6 TRBD1 15 TGTGCCAGCAGTTACTCGATGGGACAGGGTGTTCCCTCATCTTTT CASSYSMGQGVPSSF
TRBJ2-7 NA TRBV28 NA 14 TGTGCCAGCACCCCACCCCGGTGGTCGTACGAGCAGTACTTC CASTPPRWSYEQYF
TRBJ2-3 NA TRBV7-8 NA 14 TGTGCCAGCAGCTCCCGAGCCGCCGGGGATACGCAGTATTTT CASSSRAAGDTQYF
TRBJ2-4 NA TRBV5-1 NA 13 TGCGCCAGCAGCCCCCCGTCGGAAAACATTCAGTACTTC CASSPPSENIQYF
TRBJ1-1 NA TRBV18 NA 14 TGTGCCAGCTCACCAGGGAGGGGGGACACTGAAGCTTTCTTT CASSPGRGDTEAFF
TRBJ1-6 NA TRBV15 NA 15 TGTGCCACCAGCAGCTGGAGCTCCTATAATTCACCCCTCCACTTT CATSSWSSYNSPLHF
TRBJ2-7 NA TRBV5-4 TRBD1 14 TGTGCCAGCAGCTTAGACAGGGGAAGCTACGAGCAGTACTTC CASSLDRGSYEQYF
TRBJ2-7 NA TRBV29-1 NA 12 TGCAGCGCCCGGGACATCTCCTACGAGCAGTACTTC CSARDISYEQYF
TRBJ2-1 NA TRBV11-2 NA 16 TGTGCCAGCAGCCTCGCGGGGAGCTACGCCTACAATGAGCAGTTCTTC CASSLAGSYAYNEQFF
TRBJ2-5 once TRBV9 TRBD1 13 TGTGCCAGCAGCGTGGACAGGGAAGAGACCCAGTACTTC CASSVDREETQYF
TRBJ1-6 NA TRBV6-5 NA 15 TGTGCCAGCAGTTACAAGGCAGGGAATAATTCACCCCTCCACTTT CASSYKAGNNSPLHF
TRBJ2-7 NA TRBV7-9 TRBD1 14 TGTGCCAGCAGCCCCCGGGGACAGGGTGACGAGCAGTACTTC CASSPRGQGDEQYF
TRBJ1-5 NA TRBV18 NA 16 TGTGCCAGCTCACCACTAGGGGCAGGGCCCCAACAGCCCCAGCATTTT CASSPLGAGPQQPQHF
TRBJ1-5 NA TRBV19 NA 18 TGTGCCAGTAGTCGGGGAAGGGCTCCTTCCTATAGCAATCAGCCCCAGCATTTT CASSRGRAPSYSNQPQHF
TRBJ1-1 NA TRBV24-1 NA 13 TGTGCCACCAGTGATTCCGACTACACTGAAGCTTTCTTT CATSDSDYTEAFF
TRBJ1-6 NA TRBV9 TRBD1 17 TGTGCCAGCAGCGCGAGCCGGCAACAGGGGGCATATTCACCCCTCCACTTT CASSASRQQGAYSPLHF
TRBJ1-2 NA TRBV2 NA 14 TGTGCCAGCAGTGAAGCGCGACAGGTTGGAGGCTACACCTTC CASSEARQVGGYTF
TRBJ1-4 once TRBV7-9 NA 14 TGTGCCAGCAGCTTAGCGAGGGCAGAAGAAAAACTGTTTTTT CASSLARAEEKLFF
TRBJ1-1 NA TRBV6-1 NA 15 TGTGCCAGCAGTGAACAGGGCACGCGGTACACTGAAGCTTTCTTT CASSEQGTRYTEAFF
TRBJ2-7 NA TRBV30 NA 15 TGTGCCTGGAGTGTACTGAAACACAGCACCTACGAGCAGTACTTC CAWSVLKHSTYEQYF
TRBJ1-3 few TRBV18 NA 13 TGTGCCAGCTCAACAGGGATTGGAAACACCATATATTTT CASSTGIGNTIYF